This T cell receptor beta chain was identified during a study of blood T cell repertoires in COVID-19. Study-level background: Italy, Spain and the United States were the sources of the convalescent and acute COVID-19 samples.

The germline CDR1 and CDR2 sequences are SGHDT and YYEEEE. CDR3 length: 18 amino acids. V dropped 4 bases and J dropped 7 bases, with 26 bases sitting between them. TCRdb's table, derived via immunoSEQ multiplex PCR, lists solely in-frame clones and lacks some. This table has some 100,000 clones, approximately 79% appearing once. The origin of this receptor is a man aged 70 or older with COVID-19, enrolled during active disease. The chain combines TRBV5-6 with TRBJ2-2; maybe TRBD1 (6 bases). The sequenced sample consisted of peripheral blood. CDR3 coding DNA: TGTGCCAGCAGCATTGGGTGGGGGACAACTGACGGTGGCGGGGAGCTGTTTTTT. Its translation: CASSIGWGTTDGGGELFF. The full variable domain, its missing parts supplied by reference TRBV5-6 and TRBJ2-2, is DAGVTQSPTHLIKTRGQQVTLRCSPKSGHDTVSWYQQALGQGPQFIFQYYEEEERQRGNFPDRFSGHQFPNYSSELNVNALLLGDSALYLCASSIGWGTTDGGGELFFGEGSRLTVL.